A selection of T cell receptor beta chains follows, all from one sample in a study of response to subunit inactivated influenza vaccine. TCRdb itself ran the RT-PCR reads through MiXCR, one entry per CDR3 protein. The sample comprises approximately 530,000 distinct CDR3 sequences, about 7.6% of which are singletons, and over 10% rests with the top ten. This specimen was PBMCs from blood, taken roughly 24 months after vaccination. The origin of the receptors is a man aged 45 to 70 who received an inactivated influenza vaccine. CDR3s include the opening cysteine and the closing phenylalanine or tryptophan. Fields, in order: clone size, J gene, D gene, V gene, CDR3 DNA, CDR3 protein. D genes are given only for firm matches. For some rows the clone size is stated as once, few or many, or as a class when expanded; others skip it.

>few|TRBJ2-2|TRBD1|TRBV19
TGTGCCACCCGAAAGGACAGGGCCTCGGTTCAGAACACCGGGGAGCTGTTTTTT
CATRKDRASVQNTGELFF
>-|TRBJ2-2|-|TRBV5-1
TGCGCCAGCAGCTTGCTTCGGAGTGGGACGAACACCGGGGAGCTGTTTTTT
CASSLLRSGTNTGELFF
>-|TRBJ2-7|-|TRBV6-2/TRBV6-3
TGTGCCAGCAGTCGAACAGGGTTCGAGCAGTACTTC
CASSRTGFEQYF
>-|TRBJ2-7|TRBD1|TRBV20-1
TGCAGTGCCCCGCCCCTCCGGGACAGGGAAAGGAGCGAGCAGTACTTC
CSAPPLRDRERSEQYF
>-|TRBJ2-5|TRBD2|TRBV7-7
TGTGCTAGCAGCCCGCGTCCTAGCGGGGGGGTGTACCAAGAGACCCAGTACTTC
CASSPRPSGGVYQETQYF
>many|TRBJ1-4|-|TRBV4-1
TGCGCCAGCAGCCGCGGCGAAGCAACTAATGAAAAACTGTTTTTT
CASSRGEATNEKLFF
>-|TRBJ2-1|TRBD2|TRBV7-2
TGTGCCAGCAGACCTCTAGCGGGAGTAAATAATGAGCAGTTCTTC
CASRPLAGVNNEQFF
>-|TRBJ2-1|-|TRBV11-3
TGTGCCAGCAGCCTTAGCTGGGGGAGCTCCTACAATGAGCAGTTCTTC
CASSLSWGSSYNEQFF
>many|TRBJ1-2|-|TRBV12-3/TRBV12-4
TGTGCCAGCACCGGCGGGGGTAACTATGGCTACACCTTC
CASTGGGNYGYTF
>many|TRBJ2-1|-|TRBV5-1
TGCGCCAGCAGTCTCCGTGCGCTCGACTACAATGAGCAGTTCTTC
CASSLRALDYNEQFF
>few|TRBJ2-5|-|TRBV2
TGTGCCAGCAGCGACCATAAGGGGCAAGAGACCCAGTACTTC
CASSDHKGQETQYF
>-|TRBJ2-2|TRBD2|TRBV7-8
TGTGCCAGCAGCTTATGGACTAGCGGGGTGAACACCGGGGAGCTGTTTTTT
CASSLWTSGVNTGELFF
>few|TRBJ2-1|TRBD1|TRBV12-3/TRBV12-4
TGTGCCAGCAGTTCTGCGACAGGGGGCCGTTTCTTC
CASSSATGGRFF
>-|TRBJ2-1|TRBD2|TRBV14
TGTGCCAGCAGCCAAACCAAGGGAGGGTTTGGTGAGCAGTTCTTC
CASSQTKGGFGEQFF
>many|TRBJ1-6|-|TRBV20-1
TGCAGTGCTAGAGACGGTAGCTCCTATAATTCACCCCTCCACTTT
CSARDGSSYNSPLHF
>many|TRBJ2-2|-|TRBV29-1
TGCAGCGCTGCCGACTTGAAAGCCGGGGAGCTGTTTTTT
CSAADLKAGELFF
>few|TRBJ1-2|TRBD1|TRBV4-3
TGCGCCAGCAGCCAAGATAGTGGGACAACAGGGGGCTATGGCTACACCTTC
CASSQDSGTTGGYGYTF
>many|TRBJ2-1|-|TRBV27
TGTGCCAGCAGTCCTAACTACGGACCTCCCGGCTACAATGAGCAGTTCTTC
CASSPNYGPPGYNEQFF
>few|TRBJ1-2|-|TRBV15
TGTGCCACCAGCAGAGGAACGGTGGCGTTTGAGGGCTACACCTTC
CATSRGTVAFEGYTF
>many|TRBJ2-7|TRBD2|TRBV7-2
TGTGCCAGCAGCTTAGTACTAGCGGGTGAGCAGTACTTC
CASSLVLAGEQYF
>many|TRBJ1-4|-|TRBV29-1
TGCAGCGTTCTGGGCAGGGAGGAAAAACTGTTTTTT
CSVLGREEKLFF